This T cell receptor beta chain was captured by sequencing in a study of shared clonotypes between healthy human individuals. Overall study findings and caveats: Naive subsets, compared against memory subsets, generally had larger estimated richness values.

In the sorted-subset replicate PCRs, around 220 ng DNA, 25,000 to 35,000 T cell genomes, was used. Here immunoSEQ multiplex PCR was the method, and the copy in TCRdb shows in-frame clones only, minus some. The data show about 2 million clones, approximately 95% seen once. For this clone: Its specificity is unknown. Other nucleotide sequences from this sample produce the same CDR3.

It was CD45RO-negative cells, positively selected for CCR7, that made up naive CD8 cells, with terminally differentiated effector memory CD45RA+ cells excluded. This clonotype originated in a young man in good health. Sequenced sample: naive CD8+ T cells sorted from blood.

The CDR3 DNA follows: TGTGCCAGCAGTTACAGGGAGGGGGTCACTGAAGCTTTCTTT. Protein sequence: CASSYREGVTEAFF. The chain couples TRBV6-5 to TRBJ1-1; tentatively, D is TRBD1 (6 bases). The CDR3 consists of 14 residues. Germline loops: CDR1 MNHEY, CDR2 SVGAGI. V lost 2 bases to trimming and J lost 4 bases, with 11 bases between them.